The 8 T cell receptor beta chains below all came from one sample that was sequenced in a study of blood T cells in healthy people across ages. The use of a sample-barcoded 5' primer and a J-beta primer mix characterized a second PCR of about 7 to 12 cycles. One entry per CDR3 protein, called by TCRdb with MiXCR from the 5' RACE reads. Altogether about 1.6 million distinct CDR3 sequences are present, roughly 32% being singletons, with the ten largest covering 11%. Input material: blood. These receptors all come from a woman in her thirties in good health.

This clonotype was seen a few times. The chain joins TRBV15 to TRBJ2-6, with 8 nucleotides matching TRBD2. Germline-derived CDR1 and CDR2 are LNHNV and YYDKDF (reference sequence). This CDR3 has 19 residues. Germline trimming cut 7 bases from V and 4 bases from J; bases unmatched to any gene: 18. CDR3: CATIGRRSGGDFGANVLTF. The CDR3 DNA reads as TGTGCCACCATAGGGAGGCGTTCCGGGGGGGATTTCGGGGCCAACGTCCTGACTTTC.

The chain has TRBV9 and TRBJ2-5; 8 bases map to TRBD1. The assigned J gene may be wrong: the sequence end matches TRBJ2-7 better. Germline values: CDR1 SGDLS, CDR2 YYNGEE. The CDR3 is made up of 15 amino acids. CDR3: CASSIGLDREYEQYF. The CDR3 DNA reads TGTGCCAGCAGCATAGGTTTGGACAGGGAGTACGAGCAGTACTTC.

Only a few counts were recorded for this clonotype. V is TRBV9 and J is TRBJ2-3, with TRBD2 matching 8 bases. Germline V gene sequence: CDR1 SGDLS, CDR2 YYNGEE. Losses at the gene ends were 3 bases for V and 2 bases for J; bases not matched to a gene: 11. The CDR3 contains 17 residues. The CDR3 DNA reads as TGTGCCAGCAGCGCAATTCGTAGCGGGGAGAACACAGATACGCAGTATTTT. Amino acid sequence: CASSAIRSGENTDTQYF.

This clonotype turned up a few times. The rearrangement joins TRBV18 to TRBJ2-1, with 7 nucleotides matching TRBD1. Germline CDR1 KGHSH, CDR2 LQKENI. The CDR3 contains 17 residues. J was trimmed by 7 bases and V by 2 bases; bases with no gene match: 14. The CDR3 sequence: CASSPYRGQNTVNEQFF. CDR3 nucleotides: TGTGCCAGCTCACCATACAGGGGACAAAATACGGTGAATGAGCAGTTCTTC.

Points on this clonotype: Relative to the germline gene, one junction end is altered; a read error may explain this. The chain uses TRBV7-2 and TRBJ2-7, with D unresolved. The DNA end favors TRBJ2-5, so the J call may be wrong. Germline V gives CDR1 SGHTA, CDR2 FQGNSA. CDR3 size: 14 residues. The CDR3 region is CAGSPRRSGETQYF. The CDR3 DNA follows: TGTGCCGGCAGCCCTCGAAGGAGTGGAGAGACCCAGTACTTC.

The J gene is TRBJ2-3, the V gene TRBV6-5; no clear D gene. Germline V gene lookup returns CDR1 MNHEY and CDR2 SVGAGI. Trimming took 6 bases from V and 5 from J, leaving 12 bases between them. This CDR3 is 13 amino acids long. For the CDR3, the DNA is TGTGCCAGCAGCCGAACGTCCCGAGATACGCAGTATTTT. As protein: CASSRTSRDTQYF.

The V and J genes are TRBV29-1 and TRBJ1-4; TRBD1 is a possible D gene (5 bases). Germline V gene data show CDR1 as SQVTM and CDR2 as ANQGSEA. CDR3 size: 14 residues. Trimming took off 4 bases at V and 3 bases at J, with 12 bases between the two ends. The CDR3 loop is CSVGVRGPNEKLFF. CDR3 DNA sequence: TGCAGCGTTGGGGTTCGGGGCCCTAATGAAAAACTGTTTTTT.

A few counts support this clonotype. The DNA for the CDR3 is TGTGCCAGCAGTTTGTCCAGCGCAGGCGAGCAGTACTTC. Translated, it gives CASSLSSAGEQYF. This chain connects TRBV27 to TRBJ2-7; no definite D call. This CDR3 has 13 residues. V gave up 3 bases and J gave up 6 bases, with 12 bases separating them. The V gene's germline CDR1 is MNHEY and CDR2 SMNVEV (reference sequence).